Listed here are 14 T cell receptor beta chains from one sample, sequenced in a study of human T cells and chemical hapten exposure. Regarding time point: patch test 1, 2 weeks after DPC sensitization. Treatment indicated: therapeutic diphenylcyclopropenone sensitization with weekly scalp DPC. TCRdb reprocessed the RACE reads via MiXCR and lists one record per CDR3 protein. This table has nearly 80,000 distinct CDR3 sequences, around 10% appearing once. The material sequenced was whole blood, taken in connection with sensitization to the hapten diphenylcyclopropenone (DPC). These receptors all come from a woman in her forties or fifties with alopecia areata. Some clones in this sample may be carry-over from other donors' samples.

This clonotype was counted ten times or more. The chain uses TRBV11-3 and TRBJ2-6; 9 nucleotides agree with TRBD2. Losses at the gene ends were 5 bases for V and 3 bases for J; bases not matched to a gene: 11. CDR3 length equals 18 residues. Germline values: CDR1 SGHNT, CDR2 YENEEA. The CDR3: CASSLMTGTSSGANVLTF. Written as DNA, the CDR3 is TGTGCCAGCAGCCTCATGACCGGGACTAGCAGTGGGGCCAACGTCCTGACTTTC.

This clonotype was recorded at least ten times. The V call is TRBV19, the J call TRBJ1-4, with D perhaps TRBD1 (6 bases). Germline V gene sequence: CDR1 LNHDA, CDR2 SQIVND (reference sequence). The CDR3 has 15 residues. Trimming cost V 4 bases and J 8 bases, with 17 bases left between them. CDR3 nucleotide sequence: TGTGCCAGTAGTACTCCGCGGGCGCAGGGGGAAAAACTGTTTTTT. It is translated as CASSTPRAQGEKLFF. Based on the CDR3 plus reference TRBV19 and TRBJ1-4, the full variable domain is DGGITQSPKYLFRKEGQNVTLSCEQNLNHDAMYWYRQDPGQGLRLIYYSQIVNDFQKGDIAEGYSVSREKKESFPLTVTSAQKNPTAFYLCASSTPRAQGEKLFFGSGTQLSVL.

This rearrangement joins TRBV29-1 to TRBJ2-7; tentatively, D is TRBD2 (5 bases). CDR1 SQVTM and CDR2 ANQGSEA come from the germline V gene. CDR3 length: 10 amino acids. The V gene lost 6 bases and the J gene lost 3 bases, with 6 bases spanning the gap. The CDR3 bases are TGCAGCGTCGGGGACTACGAGCAGTACTTC. It codes for CSVGDYEQYF.

This clonotype was observed many times. The J gene is TRBJ2-3, the V gene TRBV4-2; 9 bases are shared with TRBD2. CDR1 and CDR2 from the germline V gene are LGHNA and YNFKEQ. V lost 1 base and J lost 0; bases outside the gene matches: 8. The CDR3 is made up of 18 amino acids. The CDR3 here is CASSQARGTSPSTDTQYF. CDR3 nucleotides: TGTGCCAGCAGCCAAGCTCGAGGGACTAGCCCTAGCACAGATACGCAGTATTTT.

The chain carries TRBV11-2 and TRBJ2-7; 12 positions agree with TRBD2. With 3 bases clipped from V and 6 bases from J, the junction kept 6 bases outside the gene matches. This CDR3 is built from 15 residues. Germline loops: CDR1 SGHAT, CDR2 FQNNGV. The CDR3 loop is CASSLTSGSYVEQYF. The CDR3 bases are TGTGCCAGCAGCTTGACTAGCGGGAGTTATGTCGAGCAGTACTTC.

V is TRBV5-5 and J is TRBJ1-4, with D possibly being TRBD1 (5 bases). Germline V gives CDR1 SGHKS, CDR2 YYEKEE (reference sequence). The CDR3 is 15 amino acids. The V end lost 6 bases, the J end lost 1 base, and 13 bases lay between the germline ends. The CDR3 loop reads CASTKEGLTNEKLFF. The CDR3 bases are TGTGCCAGCACCAAAGAGGGACTAACTAATGAAAAACTGTTTTTT.

V and J are TRBV30 and TRBJ1-3; D ambiguous. The ends were cut back, 1 base at V and 4 bases at J, with 14 bases in the middle. The CDR3 is 15 residues long. Per the germline V gene, CDR1 is GTSNPN and CDR2 is SVGIG (reference sequence). CDR3 amino acids: CAWSALRDSGNTIYF. The CDR3 bases are TGTGCCTGGAGTGCCCTACGGGATTCGGGAAACACCATATATTTT.

A few counts support this clonotype. V and J are TRBV18 and TRBJ1-1; D not resolved. CDR1 is KGHSH and CDR2 is LQKENI in the germline V gene. V was cut by 5 bases and J by 3 bases, with 16 bases left in between. This CDR3 region has 15 residues. CDR3 in DNA: TGTGCCAGCTCATCTCTTCCAGGCGACTACACTGAAGCTTTCTTT. The encoded protein is CASSSLPGDYTEAFF.

This clonotype was seen ten or more times. This chain joins TRBV7-9 and TRBJ2-5; 7 bases fit TRBD1. Germline V CDR1 and CDR2: SEHNR, FQNEAQ (reference sequence). The length of the CDR3 is 15 residues. The V gene end was trimmed by 6 bases and the J gene end by 3 bases; junction bases not matched to a gene: 10. The CDR3 DNA is TGTGCCAGCAGGCCCGGGGACAGCCCGAAAGAGACCCAGTACTTC. This encodes CASRPGDSPKETQYF.

This clonotype was counted between two and nine times. At one end the junction does not follow the germline gene, possibly because of a read error. V usage is TRBV5-1 and J usage is TRBJ2-7; perhaps TRBD2 as D (5 bases). Germline V gene sequence: CDR1 SGHRS, CDR2 YFSETQ. The CDR3 contains 11 residues. In DNA, the CDR3 is TGCGCCAGCAGCGGAGGACCCCCGCAAGACTTC. Its protein product is CASSGGPPQDF.

There are many counts of this clonotype. The chain recombines TRBV9 with TRBJ2-1; D not resolved. V was trimmed by 3 bases and J by 2 bases, leaving 6 bases between them. Germline loops: CDR1 SGDLS, CDR2 YYNGEE. The CDR3 has 13 amino acids. The DNA for the CDR3 is TGTGCCAGCAGCGCAGCCCCCTACAATGAGCAGTTCTTC. Translation gives CASSAAPYNEQFF.

This clonotype has only a few counts. J is TRBJ2-2 and V is TRBV6-6; D remains ambiguous. V lost 2 bases, J lost 4 bases, and 11 bases lay in between. The CDR3 covers 15 residues. The germline gives CDR1 MNHNY, CDR2 SVGAGI (reference sequence). CDR3 coding DNA: TGTGCCAGCAGTTACAAGTGGAGAGGCACCGGGGAGCTGTTTTTT. Its protein product is CASSYKWRGTGELFF.

This clonotype was observed a handful of times. V usage is TRBV20-1 and J usage is TRBJ2-3; no reliable D call. The CDR3 contains 11 residues. Germline values: CDR1 DFQATT, CDR2 SNEGSKA (reference sequence). V dropped 3 bases and J dropped 8 bases, with 9 bases sitting between them. CDR3 DNA: TGCAGTGCTAGTATTGAACCTACGCAGTATTTT. It yields the protein CSASIEPTQYF.

The chain has TRBV29-1 and TRBJ2-2; 9 nucleotides agree with TRBD1. Unmatched junction bases numbered 4, after V lost 7 bases and J lost 4 bases. This CDR3 region has 13 residues. Germline V lookup: CDR1 SQVTM, CDR2 ANQGSEA. CDR3 amino acids: CSAGTGRTGELFF. CDR3 in DNA: TGCAGCGCCGGGACAGGGCGCACCGGGGAGCTGTTTTTT.